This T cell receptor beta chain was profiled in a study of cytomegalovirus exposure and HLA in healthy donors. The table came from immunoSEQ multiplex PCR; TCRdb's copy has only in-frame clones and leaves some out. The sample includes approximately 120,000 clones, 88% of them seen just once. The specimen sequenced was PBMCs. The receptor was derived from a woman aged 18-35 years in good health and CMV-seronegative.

For the CDR3, the DNA is TGTGCCAGCAGCGCCTCGGCCCACAGGGGATCTGCTCAGCCCCAGCATTTT. This encodes CASSASAHRGSAQPQHF. The chain combines TRBV9 with TRBJ1-5; 7 bases are shared with TRBD1. V lost 3 bases and J lost 6; bases outside the gene matches: 15. Germline CDR1 reads SGDLS; CDR2 reads YYNGEE. The CDR3 loop spans 17 amino acids.